This TCR beta chain was profiled in a study of quantifying T cell responses using KT2 cells. For the study at large: Reverse transcription used primers in the TCR alpha and beta constant regions.

Unfractionated PBMC were spiked with known numbers of KT2 clone cells. The CDR3 is 13 amino acids. Germline CDR1 and CDR2: LGHNT and FRNRAP. Trimming took off 0 bases at V and 15 bases at J, with 16 bases between the two ends. Each cDNA got a UMI-containing oligo ligated at its 3' end. An equimolar mix of RC1.1 and RC1.2 primed the beta chain across TRBC1 and TRBC2. Using its own MiXCR run on the UMI-ligation and nested PCR reads, TCRdb lists one record per CDR3 protein. The sample lists about 33,000 distinct CDR3 sequences, 10% occurring once. This chain connects TRBV12-5 to TRBJ2-3; D unresolved. Sequencing was done on a sample of PBMCs spiked with cells of the T cell clone KT2. The TCR comes from a human donor. The CDR3 reads CASGLVGRILYYF. The CDR3 DNA reads as TGTGCTAGTGGTTTGGTTGGCCGGATCCTCTACTATTTT. The full variable domain, in which reference TRBV12-5 and TRBJ2-3 provide the parts outside the CDR3, is DARVTQTPRHKVTEMGQEVTMRCQPILGHNTVFWYRQTMMQGLELLAYFRNRAPLDDSGMPKDRFSAEMPDATLATLKIQPSEPRDSAVYFCASGLVGRILYYFGPGTRLTVL.